Following are 3 T cell receptor beta chains from one sample sequenced in a study of regulatory T cells in long-lasting Graves disease. Researchers made TCR beta libraries by using iRepertoire HTBI primers and running Arm-PCR on CDR3 regions. Each CDR3 protein gets one entry after TCRdb re-called the multiplex PCR reads with MiXCR. The table shows a few hundred thousand distinct CDR3 sequences, with around an eighth occurring only once. Time point: newly diagnosed GD, antithyroid drugs for less than 3 months. Construction of the TCR library relied on RNA isolated from PBMCs. These sequences were also reported in another study, on T cells in Graves' hyperthyroidism and ophthalmopathy.

Sequenced here: peripheral blood mononuclear cells (PBMCs), sampled at new diagnosis, from a patient treated with antithyroid drugs. These receptors originate from a man aged 25-45 years with Graves disease.

This clonotype was counted ten times or more. The chain couples TRBV28 to TRBJ2-7; 7 bases align to TRBD2. Per the germline V gene, CDR1 is MDHEN and CDR2 is SYDVKM. The V gene end was trimmed by 4 bases and the J gene end by 3 bases; junction bases not matched to a gene: 15. The CDR3 extends over 17 amino acids. In nucleotides, the CDR3 is TGTGCCAGCAGTTCCTGGAACACCGGGACTACCTACTACGAGCAGTACTTC. Its protein is CASSSWNTGTTYYEQYF.

The rearrangement joins TRBV30 to TRBJ2-7; TRBD1 or TRBD2 may be the D gene (6 bases each). The CDR3 extends over 13 amino acids. Germline V gene data show CDR1 as GTSNPN and CDR2 as SVGIG (reference sequence). Trimming pared 0 bases from V and 6 bases from J, leaving 12 bases between. In DNA form, the CDR3 reads TGTGCCTGGAGTGTAAGGGGGGAGTCCGAGCAGTACTTC. Encoded protein: CAWSVRGESEQYF. The full variable domain, with the rest looked up from reference TRBV30 and TRBJ2-7, is SQTIHQWPATLVQPVGSPLSLECTVEGTSNPNLYWYRQAAGRGLQLLFYSVGIGQISSEVPQNLSASRPQDRQFILSSKKLLLSDSGFYLCAWSVRGESEQYFGPGTRLTVT.

This clonotype appeared many times. The chain has TRBV18 and TRBJ2-5; no firm D call. Per germline, CDR1 KGHSH and CDR2 LQKENI. V lost 3 bases, J lost 9 bases, and 11 bases lay in between. The CDR3 runs 12 residues. As DNA, the CDR3 is TGTGCCAGCTCACCTGCGGACGCCTCCCAGTACTTC. Encoded protein: CASSPADASQYF.